In this sample, the clone carrying this TCR beta chain turned up a few times. No antigen is known for it. This sample is part of a study of blood T cells in healthy people across ages. Primed by a sample-barcoded 5' primer and a J-beta primer mix, a second PCR proceeded for about 6 to 12 cycles. The template-switch adaptor was a 5' adaptor with 12 random nucleotides. It tagged each cDNA molecule. TCRdb called the 5' RACE reads again in MiXCR, with one record for every CDR3 protein. The sample carries about a million distinct CDR3 sequences, more than 30% recorded once. Each sample gave at least 6.5 million isolated PBMCs. Study observations and caveats: The study lacked donor CMV status, which possibly confounded expanded clonotype changes. It was held that the diversity estimates obtained from one million T cells were underestimates.

The receptor comes from a man aged 18 to 35 in good health. The source material was blood.

The CDR3 reads CAISPNQETQYF. CDR3 nucleotides: TGTGCCATCAGCCCCAATCAAGAGACCCAGTACTTC. The V gene is TRBV10-3, the J gene TRBJ2-5, with D uncertain. The CDR3 is 12 amino acids. Germline lookup yields CDR1 ENHRY and CDR2 SYGVKD. Deletions cut 6 bases from V and 2 bases from J, with 7 bases between.